This is a list of T cell receptor beta chains from one sample in a study of T cells after yellow fever vaccination. Each CDR3 protein gets one entry after TCRdb re-called the 5' RACE reads with MiXCR. The repertoire holds roughly 500,000 distinct CDR3 sequences, with approximately 21% as singletons. The source material was PBMCs, sampled 15 days after the yellow fever booster vaccination. The receptors were gathered from a man under 40 who received the YFV17D yellow fever vaccine. CDR3s leave out the opening cysteine and the closing phenylalanine or tryptophan. The size of a clone is reported for some rows only, either as once, few or many, or as a class for expanded clones.

J | size | V | CDR3
TRBJ2-7 | few | TRBV20-1 | SAPKGTGGYEQY
TRBJ1-5 | NA | TRBV20-1 | SARDSSISNQPQH
TRBJ2-2 | NA | TRBV30 | AWSLPSTGELF
TRBJ2-2 | few | TRBV7-6 | ASSHGTSLTGELF
TRBJ2-5 | NA | TRBV18 | ASSPILRLEETQY
TRBJ2-7 | few | TRBV12-3/TRBV12-4 | ASSFKVRGDSSYEQY
TRBJ1-3 | NA | TRBV4-3 | ASSQGSGPSSGNTIY
TRBJ2-3 | NA | TRBV20-1 | SASLAGGTDTQY
TRBJ2-1 | NA | TRBV5-1 | ASSFLAGGDEQF
TRBJ1-2 | NA | TRBV19 | ASSDSLRYGYT